The 8 T cell receptor beta chains given below trace back to one sample, sequenced in a study of blood T cell repertoires in COVID-19. Clones were read by immunoSEQ multiplex PCR, and TCRdb kept only the in-frame ones, dropping some. Of 450,000 or so clones listed, less than 95% are singletons. Sequencing was performed on PBMCs or T cells enriched from blood (not recorded which). The receptor source for this set is a man between 18 and 29 years old who had recovered from COVID-19.

The chain has TRBV5-5 and TRBJ2-5; perhaps TRBD1 as D (6 bases). The germline CDR1 and CDR2 sequences are SGHKS and YYEKEE (reference sequence). The CDR3 has 13 amino acids. Deletions cut 1 base from V and 5 bases from J, with 9 bases between. The CDR3 here is CASSLYDRETQYF. The CDR3 DNA reads TGTGCCAGCAGCTTGTACGACAGGGAGACCCAGTACTTC.

This clone was recorded a few times. CDR3 in DNA: TGTGCCAGCAGTTCCACAGGGGGAACTACCTACGAGCAGTACTTC. Translated, it gives CASSSTGGTTYEQYF. The chain links TRBV27 to TRBJ2-7, with TRBD1 matching 8 bases. V was clipped by 4 bases and J by 2 bases; unmatched bases: 7. Germline CDR1 MNHEY, CDR2 SMNVEV (reference sequence). The length of the CDR3 is 15 residues.

The chain recombines TRBV6-5 with TRBJ1-4; D is unresolved. The CDR3 covers 12 residues. Germline assignment: CDR1 MNHEY and CDR2 SVGAGI. Trimming removed 7 bases from V and 7 bases from J, with 10 bases in between. CDR3 bases: TGTGCCAGCACAGAGGGTCCTGAAAAACTGTTTTTT. This encodes CASTEGPEKLFF.

J is TRBJ1-4 and V is TRBV7-6; D gene uncertain. The CDR3 sequence is 16 residues long. The V gene lost 2 bases and the J gene lost 6 bases, with 16 bases spanning the gap. Germline V gives CDR1 SGHVS, CDR2 FNYEAQ. CDR3 residues: CASSLTGEGYDEKLFF. The CDR3 region has the DNA TGTGCCAGCAGCTTAACGGGAGAGGGCTACGATGAAAAACTGTTTTTT.

The V call is TRBV19, the J call TRBJ1-1; 8 bases map to TRBD1. The CDR3 is 15 residues long. Germline CDR1 LNHDA, CDR2 SQIVND (reference sequence). The junction had 9 bases not matched to a gene; V was cut back by 5 bases and J by 4 bases. This CDR3 is CASSARPTGATEAFF. The CDR3, as DNA: TGTGCCAGTAGTGCGCGACCGACAGGGGCCACTGAAGCTTTCTTT.

The rearrangement links TRBV6-1 to TRBJ1-2; D is undetermined. Trimming removed 2 bases at V and 6 bases at J, with 10 bases between. In germline, CDR1 is MNHNS, CDR2 SASEGT. The CDR3 runs to 13 residues. The CDR3: CASSELTSDGYTF. The CDR3 DNA is TGTGCCAGCAGTGAACTTACTTCCGATGGCTACACCTTC.

CDR3 nucleotides: TGCGCCAGCAGTGAGTCCAGGGGGGCAAATTCACCCCTCCACTTT. Translated, it gives CASSESRGANSPLHF. V usage is TRBV10-2 and J usage is TRBJ1-6; 7 bases align to TRBD1. This CDR3 has 15 amino acids. The trim removed 0 bases at V and 7 bases at J, leaving 3 bases unmatched. Looked up from germline, CDR1 is WSHSY and CDR2 is SAAADI.

This clone was counted once. CDR3 protein: CASSQRTGGNTEAFF. CDR3 coding DNA: TGTGCCAGCAGCCAAAGGACAGGGGGCAATACTGAAGCTTTCTTT. The V gene is TRBV14, the J gene TRBJ1-1; TRBD1 matches 11 bases. The CDR3 runs to 15 residues. The junction had 4 bases not matched to a gene; V was cut back by 2 bases and J by 5 bases. CDR1 and CDR2 from the germline V gene are SGHDN and FVKESK.